The clone carrying this T cell receptor beta chain was picked up a small number of times. Its antigen is undetermined. Unique molecular identifiers were present on cDNA, and template switching added a universal primer site. TCRdb used MiXCR to reprocess the 5' RACE reads, holding one entry per CDR3 protein. The data show roughly 690,000 distinct CDR3 sequences, around 5.7% seen once. This sample was included in a study of identical twins. General study points: A partial confounding effect on zero-insertion analyses could come from invariant MAIT and iNKT cells.

This CDR3 has 15 residues. Between the trimmed V and J ends, which lost 4 bases and 4 bases, there was a span of 14 bases. The sequence was obtained from a young man in good health. This chain connects TRBV12-3 or TRBV12-4 to TRBJ1-3; possible D gene TRBD1, 5 bases. Sequencing was carried out using naive T cells sorted from blood. CDR3 coding DNA: TGTGCCAGCAGTTGGGGGGACCGCGACGGAAACACCATATATTTT. This encodes CASSWGDRDGNTIYF.